The next 5 T cell receptor beta chains were all read from a single sample in a study. TCRdb independently ran MiXCR on the 5' RACE reads; one entry per CDR3 protein. The top ten hold about 4% of the sample, which has about 42,000 distinct CDR3 sequences, over 25% seen once. The sequenced sample was tumor-infiltrating memory CD4+ T cells sorted from the breast tumor. Subset here: memory CD4+ T cells, CD4+CD45RO+CD25-. These receptors came from a female donor with breast cancer.

On this clonotype itself: This could be a read error, since a much larger clone is one nucleotide away. The genes are TRBV7-3 and TRBJ2-3; TRBD1 is a possible D gene (6 bases). This CDR3 spans 14 amino acids. Germline CDR1 is SGHTA and CDR2 is FQGTGA. Here the CDR3 DNA reads TGTACCAGCAGCTTCACAGGGTTGGGGGATACGCAGTATTTT. Its protein is CTSSFTGLGDTQYF.

This chain uses TRBV7-2 with TRBJ1-5, with 10 nucleotides matching TRBD1. The germline CDR1 and CDR2 sequences are SGHTA and FQGNSA. V lost 5 bases to trimming and J lost 7 bases; unmatched junction nucleotides: 8. This CDR3 contains 15 residues. In nucleotides, the CDR3 is TGTGCCAGCAGCCCCAGACAGGGGGCCGGGCAGCCCCAGCATTTT. Translation gives CASSPRQGAGQPQHF.

The chain links TRBV20-1 to TRBJ1-5, with 8 bases lining up with TRBD1. CDR3 length equals 15 residues. Germline CDR1 and CDR2: DFQATT and SNEGSKA (reference sequence). Trimming took 1 base from V and 5 from J; bases not matched to a gene: 7. The CDR3 DNA follows: TGCAGTGCTAGAGGGGTCGACAGGGGTGATCAGCCCCAGCATTTT. Translation: CSARGVDRGDQPQHF.

The V gene is TRBV30, the J gene TRBJ2-7; D is perhaps TRBD1 or TRBD2 (5 bases each). The CDR3 is 15 residues long. Trimming stripped 1 base from V and 3 bases from J, with 16 bases between. Germline CDR1 reads GTSNPN; CDR2 reads SVGIG (reference sequence). CDR3 sequence: CAWSAPGPKFYEQYF. CDR3 bases: TGTGCCTGGAGTGCCCCGGGACCGAAGTTCTACGAGCAGTACTTC.

This clonotype came up many times. J is TRBJ2-1 and V is TRBV5-6; TRBD1 is a possible D gene (5 bases). V shed 2 bases and J shed 12 bases, with 15 bases lying between them. The CDR3 runs 13 residues. In germline, CDR1 is SGHDT, CDR2 YYEEEE. The CDR3 coding sequence is TGTGCCAGCAGCTTTGAAAAGGGGATGTGGCAGTTCTTC. It codes for CASSFEKGMWQFF. Complete variable domain (other parts from reference TRBV5-6 and TRBJ2-1): DAGVTQSPTHLIKTRGQQVTLRCSPKSGHDTVSWYQQALGQGPQFIFQYYEEEERQRGNFPDRFSGHQFPNYSSELNVNALLLGDSALYLCASSFEKGMWQFFGPGTRLTVL.